In its sample, the clone carrying this T cell receptor beta chain was seen a few times. Its antigen is not known. Germline assignment: CDR1 SQVTM and CDR2 ANQGSEA. Trimming cost V 6 bases and J 2 bases, with 14 bases left between them. This CDR3 is built from 14 residues. It was CD45RO-negative cells, positively selected for CCR7, that made up naive CD8 cells, with terminally differentiated effector memory CD45RA+ cells excluded. TCRdb keeps only in-frame clones here, not all; method: immunoSEQ multiplex PCR. Found here are about 2,100,000 clones, roughly 91% of them singletons; the top ten hold about 1.5%. The entry originates in a study of shared clonotypes between healthy human individuals. Broader study findings: Only blood was sampled; tissue repertoires likely differ. Approximately 5.3% was the fraction of naive CD4 clonotypes found shared across a handful of donors.

The TCR comes from a man younger than 35 in good health. Some clones in this sample may be carry-over from other donors' samples. This sequence joins TRBV29-1 and TRBJ1-5, with D unresolved. The sample consisted of naive CD8+ T cells from PBMCs. The CDR3 protein is CSVPSPVGNQPQHF. In DNA form, the CDR3 reads TGCAGCGTCCCCTCACCGGTCGGCAATCAGCCCCAGCATTTT.